These T cell receptor beta chains were read from a single sample in a study of identical twins. Using its own MiXCR run on the 5' RACE reads, TCRdb lists one record per CDR3 protein. The sample carries around 670,000 distinct CDR3 sequences, approximately 6% recorded once. Sequenced: naive T cells sorted from blood. The receptors here all came from a man younger than 35 in good health. CDR3s include the opening cysteine and the closing phenylalanine or tryptophan. The order of the fields is J gene, V gene, clone size, D gene, CDR3 length, CDR3 protein, CDR3 DNA. A D gene is named only where the DNA matches it firmly. Size is omitted from some rows. Given values are once, few, many or a class for expanded clones.

>TRBJ1-4|TRBV15|few|TRBD1|13
CATNQGAFEKLFF
TGTGCCACCAACCAGGGGGCGTTTGAAAAACTGTTTTTT
>TRBJ2-3|TRBV6-5|many|.|12
CASSSVRDTQYF
TGTGCCAGCAGTTCAGTGAGAGATACGCAGTATTTT
>TRBJ2-2|TRBV3-1|few|TRBD1|16
CASSHTGTGAAGELFF
TGTGCCAGCAGCCACACCGGGACAGGGGCCGCCGGGGAGCTGTTTTTT
>TRBJ1-4|TRBV3-1|.|.|12
CASSQGTEKLFF
TGTGCCAGCAGCCAGGGGACTGAAAAACTGTTTTTT
>TRBJ2-3|TRBV7-3|few|.|17
CASSLTGLSGSTDTQYF
TGTGCCAGCAGCTTAACCGGACTAAGCGGGAGCACAGATACGCAGTATTTT
>TRBJ2-6|TRBV15|.|.|15
CATSRDPSGANVLTF
TGTGCCACCAGCAGAGATCCGTCTGGGGCCAACGTCCTGACTTTC
>TRBJ2-3|TRBV20-1|many|TRBD2|16
CSASYPGTRVTDTQYF
TGCAGTGCTAGTTACCCGGGGACTAGGGTCACAGATACGCAGTATTTT
>TRBJ2-1|TRBV29-1|many|.|11
CSVGVGHEQFF
TGCAGCGTTGGGGTTGGGCATGAGCAGTTCTTC
>TRBJ1-4|TRBV6-1|many|TRBD1|19
CASSHGPQGGGLGNEKLFF
TGTGCCAGCAGCCACGGGCCCCAGGGAGGGGGCCTTGGTAATGAAAAACTGTTTTTT
>TRBJ2-5|TRBV20-1|few|.|12
CSARGDIETQYF
TGCAGTGCTAGAGGGGACATCGAGACCCAGTACTTC
>TRBJ2-7|TRBV11-1|few|TRBD1|16
CASSSRTGWSSYEQYF
TGTGCCAGCAGCTCACGGACAGGGTGGAGCTCCTACGAGCAGTACTTC
>TRBJ2-7|TRBV3-1|few|.|16
CASSQAPGHVTYEQYF
TGTGCCAGCAGCCAAGCCCCGGGACACGTAACCTACGAGCAGTACTTC
>TRBJ2-7|TRBV7-2|few|.|13
CASSLAIEYEQYF
TGTGCCAGCAGCTTAGCTATCGAATACGAGCAGTACTTC
>TRBJ2-3|TRBV4-2|many|TRBD1|17
CASSLQPPTGSADTQYF
TGTGCCAGCAGCCTTCAACCCCCGACAGGGTCCGCAGATACGCAGTATTTT
>TRBJ2-5|TRBV27|.|TRBD2|18
CASSQRLAGAQRRETQYF
TGTGCCAGCAGCCAAAGACTAGCGGGGGCTCAAAGGAGGGAGACCCAGTACTTC
>TRBJ1-2|TRBV7-9|few|.|13
CASNGGSGYGYTF
TGTGCCAGCAACGGGGGATCGGGCTATGGCTACACCTTC
>TRBJ1-6|TRBV18|.|TRBD1|16
CASSPFTGQDNSPLHF
TGTGCCAGCTCACCATTTACGGGACAGGATAATTCACCCCTCCACTTT
>TRBJ2-3|TRBV5-1|many|TRBD2|15
CASRPILAGADTQYF
TGCGCCAGCAGACCTATTTTAGCGGGCGCAGATACGCAGTATTTT
>TRBJ2-1|TRBV5-1|few|.|18
CASSYRTGTQYSYNEQFF
TGCGCCAGCAGCTATCGGACCGGGACGCAATACTCCTACAATGAGCAGTTCTTC
>TRBJ1-1|TRBV20-1|.|TRBD1|15
CSAIGAGGASTEAFF
TGCAGTGCTATAGGCGCAGGGGGCGCGAGCACTGAAGCTTTCTTT
>TRBJ2-2|TRBV12-3/TRBV12-4|many|TRBD1|16
CASNDLDRGITGELFF
TGTGCCAGCAACGACCTGGACAGGGGCATCACCGGGGAGCTGTTTTTT
>TRBJ2-7|TRBV19|few|.|16
CASSISAGTLPYEQYF
TGTGCCAGTAGTATATCCGCCGGGACACTACCCTACGAGCAGTACTTC
>TRBJ1-1|TRBV12-3/TRBV12-4|few|.|14
CASSFSGLNTEAFF
TGTGCCAGCAGTTTCTCCGGCCTGAACACTGAAGCTTTCTTT
>TRBJ2-1|TRBV27|many|TRBD2|15
CASSLASGGYNEQFF
TGTGCCAGCAGTTTAGCTAGCGGGGGTTACAATGAGCAGTTCTTC
>TRBJ1-1|TRBV12-3/TRBV12-4|many|.|11
CASSIQTEAFF
TGTGCCAGCAGCATCCAGACTGAAGCTTTCTTT
>TRBJ2-1|TRBV9|many|.|13
CASSVGTVGEQFF
TGTGCCAGCAGCGTGGGGACCGTCGGGGAGCAGTTCTTC
>TRBJ2-3|TRBV12-3/TRBV12-4|many|.|13
CASSSSVRDTQYF
TGTGCCAGCAGTTCCAGTGTAAGAGATACGCAGTATTTT
>TRBJ2-3|TRBV20-1|many|TRBD2|16
CSASPVAGGGSDTQYF
TGCAGTGCTAGCCCCGTCGCGGGAGGAGGGTCAGATACGCAGTATTTT
>TRBJ2-5|TRBV27|.|TRBD1|13
CASRLQGWETQYF
TGTGCCAGCAGATTACAGGGGTGGGAGACCCAGTACTTC
>TRBJ2-7|TRBV7-9|many|TRBD2|17
CASSLNGLAGGPYEQYF
TGTGCCAGCAGCTTAAATGGACTAGCGGGAGGGCCCTACGAGCAGTACTTC
>TRBJ1-5|TRBV19|few|.|15
CASSIDWLEGQPQHF
TGTGCCAGTAGTATAGACTGGCTGGAAGGCCAGCCCCAGCATTTT
>TRBJ2-4|TRBV7-9|few|TRBD2|13
CASSPAGRDIQYF
TGTGCCAGCAGCCCGGCGGGGAGGGACATTCAGTACTTC
>TRBJ2-5|TRBV7-2|few|TRBD2|18
CASSLPGLADLAGETQYF
TGTGCCAGCAGCTTACCGGGACTAGCTGACTTGGCGGGAGAGACCCAGTACTTC
>TRBJ1-2|TRBV19|few|.|16
CASSPRGTEKLYGYTF
TGTGCCAGTAGTCCACGAGGGACGGAGAAACTATATGGCTACACCTTC
>TRBJ1-4|TRBV12-3/TRBV12-4|many|.|15
CASSLTGGSHEKLFF
TGTGCCAGCAGCTTAACAGGAGGCTCTCATGAAAAACTGTTTTTT
>TRBJ2-7|TRBV7-2|many|TRBD2|15
CASSLAMGGRYEQYF
TGTGCCAGCAGCTTAGCTATGGGGGGGAGGTACGAGCAGTACTTC
>TRBJ2-7|TRBV12-3/TRBV12-4|many|.|13
CASSPDSSGEQYF
TGTGCCAGCAGTCCGGACAGTTCTGGTGAGCAGTACTTC
>TRBJ1-3|TRBV27|many|.|15
CASSYSALSGNTIYF
TGTGCCAGCAGTTATTCAGCTCTCTCTGGAAACACCATATATTTT
>TRBJ2-1|TRBV4-3|many|TRBD2|17
CASSQDYSGISYNEQFF
TGCGCCAGCAGCCAAGACTATAGCGGGATCTCCTACAATGAGCAGTTCTTC